Presented here are 16 T cell receptor beta chains from one specimen sequenced in a study of technical replicates of blood from four donors. Repertoires were generated with immunoSEQ multiplex PCR, while TCRdb's copy carries only in-frame clones and drops some. The sample includes about 54,000 clones, 94% of them seen just once. Sequencing was done on a sample of T cells isolated from PBMCs. The source of these receptors is a human donor in good health.

In its sample, this clone was seen once. The chain joins TRBV5-4 to TRBJ2-1; D gene unclear. Per germline, CDR1 SGHNT and CDR2 YYREEE (reference sequence). The CDR3 covers 13 residues. Trimming removed 0 bases from V and 6 bases from J, with 7 bases in between. The CDR3 loop reads CASSLDPGNEQFF. The CDR3 DNA reads TGTGCCAGCAGCTTGGACCCGGGCAATGAGCAGTTCTTC. Full variable domain (rest looked up from reference TRBV5-4 and TRBJ2-1): ETGVTQSPTHLIKTRGQQVTLRCSSQSGHNTVSWYQQALGQGPQFIFQYYREEENGRGNFPPRFSGLQFPNYSSELNVNALELDDSALYLCASSLDPGNEQFFGPGTRLTVL.

The table lists this clone with a count of one. This chain joins TRBV5-4 and TRBJ1-2; no definite D call. Between the trimmed V and J ends, which lost 1 base and 2 bases, there was a span of 9 bases. There are 14 residues in the CDR3. Germline CDR1 reads SGHNT; CDR2 reads YYREEE (reference sequence). The CDR3 spells CASSLTSVNYGYTF. CDR3 sequence (DNA): TGTGCCAGCAGCTTGACCAGCGTAAACTATGGCTACACCTTC.

V usage is TRBV15 and J usage is TRBJ1-1; no clear D. V was trimmed by 5 bases and J by 4 bases, leaving 14 bases between them. Germline CDR1 and CDR2: LNHNV and YYDKDF (reference sequence). This CDR3 has 14 residues. This CDR3 reads CATSFPLGSTEAFF. The CDR3 coding sequence is TGTGCCACCAGCTTCCCACTAGGGAGCACTGAAGCTTTCTTT.

CDR3 coding DNA: TGTGCCAGCAGCGTACAGGGTGGGTATGATACGCAGTATTTT. Its protein product is CASSVQGGYDTQYF. The V and J genes are TRBV11-2 and TRBJ2-3, with TRBD1 as a possible D gene (6 bases). This CDR3 is built from 14 residues. CDR1 and CDR2 (germline): SGHAT, FQNNGV. With 5 bases removed from V and 6 bases from J, the gap between germline ends came to 15 bases. Full variable domain (missing parts from reference TRBV11-2 and TRBJ2-3): EAGVAQSPRYKIIEKRQSVAFWCNPISGHATLYWYQQILGQGPKLLIQFQNNGVVDDSQLPKDRFSAERLKGVDSTLKIQPAKLEDSAVYLCASSVQGGYDTQYFGPGTRLTVL.

V and J are TRBV29-1 and TRBJ2-1; 7 positions match TRBD2. Germline loops: CDR1 SQVTM, CDR2 ANQGSEA. After removal of 2 bases from V and 12 bases from J, the junction contained 13 bases not matched to a gene. The CDR3 loop spans 14 amino acids. CDR3 residues: CSVEIVDSRGGQFF. The CDR3 DNA is TGCAGCGTTGAAATAGTTGACAGCCGCGGGGGGCAGTTCTTC.

This clone was recorded only once. V is TRBV6-5 and J is TRBJ2-5; 9 bases are shared with TRBD1. CDR3 length equals 15 residues. Germline CDR1 MNHEY, CDR2 SVGAGI. Trimming at V came to 2 bases and at J to 4 bases, leaving 5 bases not matched to a gene. CDR3 sequence reads: CASSYGGTGTETQYF. The CDR3 bases are TGTGCCAGCAGTTACGGGGGGACAGGGACAGAGACCCAGTACTTC.

The genes are TRBV7-9 and TRBJ2-1; TRBD1 might be the D (5 bases). V lost 5 bases and J 3 bases, leaving 14 bases between the germline ends. The length of the CDR3 is 15 residues. CDR1 and CDR2 from the germline V gene are SEHNR and FQNEAQ (reference sequence). The CDR3 protein is CASSPDNLLYNEQFF. CDR3 coding DNA: TGTGCCAGCAGCCCGGACAATTTACTCTACAATGAGCAGTTCTTC.

The V call is TRBV5-6, the J call TRBJ2-5; 12 bases align to TRBD2. CDR1 is SGHDT, CDR2 YYEEEE, per germline. CDR3 size: 15 residues. V shed 2 bases and J 5 bases; nucleotides not matched to a gene: 4. The CDR3 reads CASSLMTSGGETQYF. DNA for the CDR3: TGTGCCAGCAGCTTAATGACTAGCGGGGGCGAGACCCAGTACTTC.

This chain connects TRBV18 to TRBJ1-2; maybe TRBD1 (5 bases). Between the trimmed V and J ends, which lost 6 bases and 2 bases, there was a span of 16 bases. From germline, CDR1 is KGHSH and CDR2 LQKENI. The CDR3 is 15 amino acids. The CDR3 DNA reads as TGTGCCAGCTCTCCCGGACGGGAGGGGAACTATGGCTACACCTTC. Translating it yields CASSPGREGNYGYTF.

This clone has just a few counts. V usage is TRBV6-5 and J usage is TRBJ1-2; 7 nucleotides line up with TRBD1. Germline-derived CDR1 and CDR2 are MNHEY and SVGAGI. Trimming at V came to 6 bases and at J to 5 bases, leaving 9 bases not matched to a gene. The CDR3 consists of 14 residues. The chain's CDR3 is CASRRPGQFYGYTF. CDR3 DNA: TGTGCCAGCAGGCGACCGGGACAGTTTTATGGCTACACCTTC.

V gene TRBV28 combines with J gene TRBJ2-5, with 7 bases that match TRBD2. The length of the CDR3 is 18 residues. V dropped 4 bases and J dropped 3; count of bases not matched to a gene: 17. In germline, CDR1 is MDHEN, CDR2 SYDVKM. CDR3 in DNA: TGTGCCAGCAGTTCAACCTTCCGAACGGAGGGAGGGAAAGAGACCCAGTACTTC. Amino acid sequence: CASSSTFRTEGGKETQYF. The full variable domain, rest sourced from reference TRBV28 and TRBJ2-5, is DVKVTQSSRYLVKRTGEKVFLECVQDMDHENMFWYRQDPGLGLRLIYFSYDVKMKEKGDIPEGYSVSREKKERFSLILESASTNQTSMYLCASSSTFRTEGGKETQYFGPGTRLLVL.

The V and J genes are TRBV19 and TRBJ1-2; D possibly corresponds to TRBD1 (5 bases). V was pared by 2 bases and J by 2 bases, with 12 bases between. Germline loops: CDR1 LNHDA, CDR2 SQIVND (reference sequence). The CDR3 contains 15 residues. The CDR3 nucleotides are TGTGCCAGTAGTATAAATTGGGGCTTCAACTATGGCTACACCTTC. Protein sequence: CASSINWGFNYGYTF.

This sequence joins TRBV6-6 and TRBJ2-5, with TRBD1 identical over 7 bases. Germline-derived CDR1 and CDR2 are MNHNY and SVGAGI (reference sequence). The CDR3 length is 16 residues. The junction had 11 bases not matched to a gene; V was cut back by 2 bases and J by 5 bases. The CDR3 region has the DNA TGTGCCAGCAGTTACGGCCAAGGACAGGTTGGGGAGACCCAGTACTTC. This encodes CASSYGQGQVGETQYF.

The chain is built from TRBV9 and TRBJ2-5, with a tentative D call TRBD2 (6 bases). The CDR3 runs to 15 residues. The V end was cut by 0 bases, the J end by 0 bases, with 9 bases between. Germline CDR1 and CDR2: SGDLS and YYNGEE. The CDR3 nucleotides read TGTGCCAGCAGCGTAGGTGGCGGGAACCAAGAGACCCAGTACTTC. Amino acid sequence: CASSVGGGNQETQYF.

This chain uses TRBV11-3 with TRBJ1-3; tentative D call: TRBD1 (5 bases). The V end was cut by 1 base, the J end by 2 bases, with 15 bases between. CDR1 is SGHNT and CDR2 is YENEEA in the germline V gene. The CDR3 runs to 17 residues. DNA for the CDR3: TGTGCCAGCAGCTTAGCAGTTTTGGGGGGAACTGGAAACACCATATATTTT. Encoded protein: CASSLAVLGGTGNTIYF.

V usage is TRBV6-5 and J usage is TRBJ1-2; D uncertain. CDR1 MNHEY and CDR2 SVGAGI come from the germline V gene. The CDR3 is made up of 8 amino acids. CDR3 DNA: TGTCCTCCCGGGGGCTACACCTTC. Protein product: CPPGGYTF.